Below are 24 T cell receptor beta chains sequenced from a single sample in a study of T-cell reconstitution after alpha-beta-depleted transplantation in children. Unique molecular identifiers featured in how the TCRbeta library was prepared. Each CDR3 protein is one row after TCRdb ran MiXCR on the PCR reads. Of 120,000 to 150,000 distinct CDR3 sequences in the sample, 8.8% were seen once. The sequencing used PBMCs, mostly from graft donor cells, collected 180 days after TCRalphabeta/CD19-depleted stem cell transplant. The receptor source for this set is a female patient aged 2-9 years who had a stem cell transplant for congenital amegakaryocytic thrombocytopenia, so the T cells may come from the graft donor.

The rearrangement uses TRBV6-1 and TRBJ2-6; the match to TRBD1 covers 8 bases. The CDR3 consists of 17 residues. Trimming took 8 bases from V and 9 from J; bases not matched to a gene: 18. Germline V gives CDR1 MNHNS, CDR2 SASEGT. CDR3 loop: CASGGHKTTGALNVLTF. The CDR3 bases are TGTGCCAGCGGGGGACATAAAACGACAGGGGCCCTCAACGTCCTGACTTTC.

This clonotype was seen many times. The CDR3 is CASSFVGRGYGYTF. CDR3 sequence (DNA): TGTGCCAGCAGTTTCGTTGGAAGGGGCTATGGCTACACCTTC. The chain employs TRBV6-5 and TRBJ1-2, with TRBD1 as a possible D gene (5 bases). V lost 4 bases, J lost 4 bases, and 13 bases lay in between. The germline CDR1 and CDR2 sequences are MNHEY and SVGAGI. The CDR3 runs 14 residues.

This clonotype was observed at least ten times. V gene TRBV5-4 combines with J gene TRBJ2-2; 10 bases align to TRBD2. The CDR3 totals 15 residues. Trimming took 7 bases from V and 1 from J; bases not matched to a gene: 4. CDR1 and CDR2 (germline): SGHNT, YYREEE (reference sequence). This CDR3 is CASARTSGNTGELFF. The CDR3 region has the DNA TGTGCCAGCGCCAGGACTAGCGGGAACACCGGGGAGCTGTTTTTT.

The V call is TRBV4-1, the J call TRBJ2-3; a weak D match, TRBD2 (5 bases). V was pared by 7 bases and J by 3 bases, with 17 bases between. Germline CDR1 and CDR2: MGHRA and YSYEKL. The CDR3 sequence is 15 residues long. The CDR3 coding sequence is TGCGCCAGCAACCGTGGGGAGAGACTTACAGATACGCAGTATTTT. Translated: CASNRGERLTDTQYF.

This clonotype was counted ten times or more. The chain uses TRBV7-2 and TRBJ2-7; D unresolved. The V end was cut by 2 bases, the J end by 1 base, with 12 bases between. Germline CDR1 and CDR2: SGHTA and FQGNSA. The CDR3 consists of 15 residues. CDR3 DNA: TGTGCCAGCAGCTTACACGTTGGCGGATCCTACGAGCAGTACTTC. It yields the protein CASSLHVGGSYEQYF.

The CDR3 DNA sequence: TGCGCCAGCAGCTTTGGGGACAGTACAGATACGCAGTATTTT. It codes for CASSFGDSTDTQYF. V gene TRBV5-1 combines with J gene TRBJ2-3, with 7 bases matching TRBD1. This CDR3 region has 14 residues. V lost 2 bases and J lost 3; bases outside the gene matches: 3. Germline assignment: CDR1 SGHRS and CDR2 YFSETQ.

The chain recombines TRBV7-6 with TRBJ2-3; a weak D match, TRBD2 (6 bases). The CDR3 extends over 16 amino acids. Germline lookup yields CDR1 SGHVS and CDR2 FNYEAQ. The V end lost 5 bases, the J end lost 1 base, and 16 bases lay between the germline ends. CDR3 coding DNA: TGTGCCAGCAGCCCTGAAGCGGGTGTAGGCACAGATACGCAGTATTTT. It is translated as CASSPEAGVGTDTQYF.

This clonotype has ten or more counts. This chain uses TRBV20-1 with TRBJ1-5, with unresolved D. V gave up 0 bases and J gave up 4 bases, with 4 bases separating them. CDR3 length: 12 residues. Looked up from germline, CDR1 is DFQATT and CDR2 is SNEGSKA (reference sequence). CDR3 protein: CSARESNQPQHF. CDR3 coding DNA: TGCAGTGCTAGAGAATCGAATCAGCCCCAGCATTTT.

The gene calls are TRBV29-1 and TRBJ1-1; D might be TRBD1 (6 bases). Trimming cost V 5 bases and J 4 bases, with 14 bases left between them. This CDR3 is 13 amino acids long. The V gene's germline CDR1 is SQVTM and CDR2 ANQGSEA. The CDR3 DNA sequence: TGCAGCGTTCAGGCAGGGGCCTCCACTGAAGCTTTCTTT. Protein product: CSVQAGASTEAFF.

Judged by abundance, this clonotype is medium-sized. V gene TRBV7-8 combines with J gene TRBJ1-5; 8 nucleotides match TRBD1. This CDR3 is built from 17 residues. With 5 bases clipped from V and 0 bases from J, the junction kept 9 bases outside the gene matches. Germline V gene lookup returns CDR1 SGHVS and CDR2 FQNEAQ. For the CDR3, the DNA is TGTGCCAGCAGCCAAGGACAGGGAGTTTATAGCAATCAGCCCCAGCATTTT. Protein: CASSQGQGVYSNQPQHF. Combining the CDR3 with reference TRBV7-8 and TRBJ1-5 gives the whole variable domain GAGVSQSPRYKVAKRGQDVALRCDPISGHVSLFWYQQALGQGPEFLTYFQNEAQLDKSGLPSDRFFAERPEGSVSTLKIQRTQQEDSAVYLCASSQGQGVYSNQPQHFGDGTRLSIL.

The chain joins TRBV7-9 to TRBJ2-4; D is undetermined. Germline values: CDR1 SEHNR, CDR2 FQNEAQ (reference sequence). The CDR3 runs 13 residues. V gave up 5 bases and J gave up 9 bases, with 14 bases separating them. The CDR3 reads CASSQVVGGIQYF. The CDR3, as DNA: TGTGCCAGCAGCCAAGTAGTCGGTGGCATTCAGTACTTC.

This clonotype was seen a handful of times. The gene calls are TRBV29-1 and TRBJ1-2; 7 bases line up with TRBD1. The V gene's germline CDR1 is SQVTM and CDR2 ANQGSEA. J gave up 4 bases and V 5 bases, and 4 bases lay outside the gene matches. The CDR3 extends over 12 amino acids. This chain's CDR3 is CSVWTGLYGYTF. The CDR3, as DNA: TGCAGCGTTTGGACAGGCCTCTATGGCTACACCTTC.

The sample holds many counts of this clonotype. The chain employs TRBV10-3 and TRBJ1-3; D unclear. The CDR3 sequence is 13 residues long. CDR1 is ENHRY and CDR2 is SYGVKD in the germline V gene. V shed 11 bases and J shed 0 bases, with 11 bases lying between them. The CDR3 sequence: CACSSYSGNTIYF. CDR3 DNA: TGTGCCTGTAGCTCGTACTCTGGAAACACCATATATTTT.

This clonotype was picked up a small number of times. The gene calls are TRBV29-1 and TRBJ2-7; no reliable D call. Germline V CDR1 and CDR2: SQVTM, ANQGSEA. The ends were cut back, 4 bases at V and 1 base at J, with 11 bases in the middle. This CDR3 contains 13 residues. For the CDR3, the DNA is TGCAGCGTTGCTCCCAGGTTTTCCTACGAGCAGTACTTC. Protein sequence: CSVAPRFSYEQYF.

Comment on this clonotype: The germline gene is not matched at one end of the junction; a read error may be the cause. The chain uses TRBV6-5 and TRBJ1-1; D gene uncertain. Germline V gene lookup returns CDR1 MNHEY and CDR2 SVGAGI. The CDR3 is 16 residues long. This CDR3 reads CASILSRWGVNTESFF. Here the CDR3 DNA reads TGTGCCAGCATTTTATCAAGGTGGGGTGTGAACACTGAATCTTTCTTT.

The CDR3 DNA sequence: TGTGCCATCAGTGAGTCTCCCGGGGGAGGACTAGCGGGAGGTCAAAATGAGCAGTTCTTC. Its translation is CAISESPGGGLAGGQNEQFF. The rearrangement joins TRBV10-3 to TRBJ2-1; TRBD2 agrees at 14 bases. V shed 0 bases, J shed 7 bases, and the junction held 14 bases outside the gene matches. Germline V gene lookup returns CDR1 ENHRY and CDR2 SYGVKD. The CDR3 is made up of 20 amino acids.

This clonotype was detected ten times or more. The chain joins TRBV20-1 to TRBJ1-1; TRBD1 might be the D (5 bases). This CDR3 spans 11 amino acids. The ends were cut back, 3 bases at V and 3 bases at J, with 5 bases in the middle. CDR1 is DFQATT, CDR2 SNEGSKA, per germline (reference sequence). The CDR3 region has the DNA TGCAGTGCTAGGGGGGACACTGAAGCTTTCTTT. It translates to CSARGDTEAFF.

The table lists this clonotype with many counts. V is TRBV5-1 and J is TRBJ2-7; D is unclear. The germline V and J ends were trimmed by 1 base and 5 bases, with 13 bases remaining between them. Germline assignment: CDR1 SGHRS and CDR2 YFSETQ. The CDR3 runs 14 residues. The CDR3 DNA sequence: TGCGCCAGCAGCTTGCGATGGGGTATCAACGAGCAGTACTTC. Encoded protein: CASSLRWGINEQYF.

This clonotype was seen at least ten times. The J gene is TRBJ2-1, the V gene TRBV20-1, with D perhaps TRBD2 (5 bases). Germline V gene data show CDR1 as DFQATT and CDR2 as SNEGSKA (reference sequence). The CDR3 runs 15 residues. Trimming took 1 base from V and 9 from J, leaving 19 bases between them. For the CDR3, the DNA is TGCAGTGCTAGAGCCGGACTCTCAATGGGCGGTGAGCAGTTCTTC. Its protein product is CSARAGLSMGGEQFF.

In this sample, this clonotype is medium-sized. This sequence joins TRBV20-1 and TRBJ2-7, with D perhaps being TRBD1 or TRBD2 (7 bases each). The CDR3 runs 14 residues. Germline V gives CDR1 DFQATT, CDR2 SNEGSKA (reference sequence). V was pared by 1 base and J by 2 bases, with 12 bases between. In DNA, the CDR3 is TGCAGTGCTAGAGTGGCAGGGGGGGCCTACGAGCAGTACTTC. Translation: CSARVAGGAYEQYF.

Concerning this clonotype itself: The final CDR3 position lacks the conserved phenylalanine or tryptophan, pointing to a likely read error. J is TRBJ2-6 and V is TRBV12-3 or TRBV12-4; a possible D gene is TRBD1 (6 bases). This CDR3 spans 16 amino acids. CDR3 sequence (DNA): TGTGCCAGCAGTTACATAGGGGGAACTGGGGCCTACGTCCTGACTTAC. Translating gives CASSYIGGTGAYVLTY.

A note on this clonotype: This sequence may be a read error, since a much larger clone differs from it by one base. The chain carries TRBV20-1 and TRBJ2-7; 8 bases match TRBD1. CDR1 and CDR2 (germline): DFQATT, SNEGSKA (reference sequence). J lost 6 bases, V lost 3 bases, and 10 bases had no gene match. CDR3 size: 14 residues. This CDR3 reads CSARSRGRLSEQYF. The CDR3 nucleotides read TGCAGTGCTAGGTCCAGGGGGCGACTCTCCGAGCAGTACTTC.

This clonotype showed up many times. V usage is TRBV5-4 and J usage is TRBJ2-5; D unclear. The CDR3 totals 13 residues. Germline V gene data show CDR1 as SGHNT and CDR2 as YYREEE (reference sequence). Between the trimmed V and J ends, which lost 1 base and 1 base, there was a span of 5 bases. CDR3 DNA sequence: TGTGCCAGCAGCTTGACAATCCAAGAGACCCAGTACTTC. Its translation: CASSLTIQETQYF.

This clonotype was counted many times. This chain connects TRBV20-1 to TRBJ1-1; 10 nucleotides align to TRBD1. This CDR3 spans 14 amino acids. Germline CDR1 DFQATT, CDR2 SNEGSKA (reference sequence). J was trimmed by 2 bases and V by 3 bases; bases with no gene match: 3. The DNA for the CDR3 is TGCAGTGCTAGGGGGGACAGGGGAAACACTGAAGCTTTCTTT. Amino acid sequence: CSARGDRGNTEAFF.